This TCR beta chain was found in a study of blood T cell repertoires in COVID-19. About the study: The United States, Italy and Spain provided the acute and convalescent COVID-19 samples.

Participant age was roughly 18 to 90 years, and participants resided in 24 US areas. The germline V gene encodes CDR1 MNHEY and CDR2 SVGAGI. V was pared by 6 bases and J by 6 bases, with 4 bases of the junction left unmatched. CDR3 length: 15 amino acids. This table comes from immunoSEQ multiplex PCR, and its TCRdb copy is limited to in-frame clones, with some not included. The top ten hold 1.8% of the sample, which has more than 200,000 clones, 84% seen once. Sequences were obtained from PBMCs or T cells enriched from blood (not recorded which). This sequence was found in a man aged 55 to 70 who had recovered from COVID-19. V usage is TRBV6-5 and J usage is TRBJ2-3; 15 bases match TRBD2. CDR3: CASRWTSGGADTQYF. The CDR3 DNA sequence: TGTGCCAGCAGATGGACTAGCGGGGGGGCGGATACGCAGTATTTT.